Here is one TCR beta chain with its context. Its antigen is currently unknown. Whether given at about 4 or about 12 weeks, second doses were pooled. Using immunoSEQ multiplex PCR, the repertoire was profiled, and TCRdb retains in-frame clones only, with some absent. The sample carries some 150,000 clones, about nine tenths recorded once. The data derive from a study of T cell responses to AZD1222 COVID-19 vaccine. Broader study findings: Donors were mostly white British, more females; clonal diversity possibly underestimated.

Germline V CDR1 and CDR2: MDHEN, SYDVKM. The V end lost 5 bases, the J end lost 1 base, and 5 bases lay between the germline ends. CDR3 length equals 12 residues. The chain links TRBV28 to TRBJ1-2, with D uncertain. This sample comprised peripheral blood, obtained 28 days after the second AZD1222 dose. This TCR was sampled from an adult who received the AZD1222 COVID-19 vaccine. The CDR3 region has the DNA TGTGCCAGCAGTCCCAGTAACTATGGCTACACCTTC. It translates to CASSPSNYGYTF.